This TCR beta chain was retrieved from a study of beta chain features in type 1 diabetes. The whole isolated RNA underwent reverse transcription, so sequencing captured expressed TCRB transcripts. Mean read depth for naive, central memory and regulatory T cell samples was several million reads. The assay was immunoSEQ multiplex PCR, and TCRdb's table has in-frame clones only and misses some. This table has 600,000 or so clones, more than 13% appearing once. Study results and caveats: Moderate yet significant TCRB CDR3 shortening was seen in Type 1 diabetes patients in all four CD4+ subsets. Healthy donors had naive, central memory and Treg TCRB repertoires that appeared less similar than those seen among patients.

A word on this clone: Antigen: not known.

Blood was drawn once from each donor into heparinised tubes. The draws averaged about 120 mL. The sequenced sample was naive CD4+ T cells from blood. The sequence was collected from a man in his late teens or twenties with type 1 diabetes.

The CDR3 sequence is CASSARVVAGRTDTQYF. The CDR3 nucleotides are TGTGCCAGCAGCGCGAGAGTAGTAGCGGGGCGCACAGATACGCAGTATTTT. This rearrangement joins TRBV9 to TRBJ2-3; TRBD2 matches 8 bases. The CDR3 sequence is 17 residues long. CDR1 is SGDLS, CDR2 YYNGEE, per germline. V trimming: 3 bases; J trimming: 1 base; junction bases outside the gene matches: 10. Looking up the rest from reference TRBV9 and TRBJ2-3 gives the full variable domain: DSGVTQTPKHLITATGQRVTLRCSPRSGDLSVYWYQQSLDQGLQFLIQYYNGEERAKGNILERFSAQQFPDLHSELNLSSLELGDSALYFCASSARVVAGRTDTQYFGPGTRLTVL.